The text below deals with one TCR beta chain. The data derive from a study of blood T cell repertoires in COVID-19. Turning to the study itself: PBMCs, B-cell-depleted T cells, or T cells were the source of the cDNA or gDNA that made up the material.

The protocol was immunoSEQ multiplex PCR, while the TCRdb copy is restricted to in-frame clones and leaves out a portion. The sample has 130,000 to 150,000 clones, approximately 80% seen once. The CDR3 has 15 amino acids. With V trimmed by 5 bases and J by 8 bases, 11 bases remained unmatched. Germline-derived CDR1 and CDR2 are LNHDA and SQIVND (reference sequence). The J gene is TRBJ1-1, the V gene TRBV19, with 10 positions matching TRBD1. The sequence came from a human donor in a cohort sampled during active COVID-19. Sequencing used peripheral blood. The CDR3 region is CASSGTGVGWWEAFF. In nucleotides, the CDR3 is TGTGCCAGTAGTGGGACAGGGGTCGGGTGGTGGGAAGCTTTCTTT.